This paragraph covers one TCR beta chain sequence. Antigen unknown. This entry comes from a study of T cells expressing NK-cell markers. Study-level background: Underlying the TCR beta repertoires were sorted CD3+CD56+NKG2C+, CD3+CD56+NKG2C- and CD3+CD56-NKG2C+ T cells. Seven donors tested HCMV-seropositive and one tested seronegative among the eight sequenced. Whole-study results and caveats: Dominant NKG2C+ clonotypes were found to form roughly 1.0-7.0% of CD8+ T cells in about six donors. Once again these clonotypes came out on top in the CD3+CD56-NKG2C+ fraction of a few donors.

CDR1 and CDR2 from the germline V gene are SGHRS and YFSETQ. CDR3 length: 15 residues. TCRdb reanalyzed the 5' RACE reads and collapses them to one entry per CDR3 protein, without DNA. The ten most abundant clones cover around 10% of a sample with fewer than 400,000 distinct CDR3 sequences. This chain connects TRBV5-1 to TRBJ2-3; absent DNA, TCRdb's TRBD2 call cannot be checked. The TCR comes from a woman in her forties or fifties in good health. Material for sequencing was blood T cells: a sorted CD56 or NKG2C T cell subset, CD4+ or CD8+ T cells, or bulk PBMC T cells (not recorded which). CDR3 protein: CASSSSGRAGGTQYF.